The source of this T cell receptor (beta chain) is a study of T cells in women clearing cervical HPV infection. Germline-derived CDR1 and CDR2 are DFQATT and SNEGSKA (reference sequence). Between the trimmed V and J ends, which lost 3 bases and 5 bases, there was a span of 14 bases. The CDR3 consists of 14 residues. Produced via immunoSEQ multiplex PCR; TCRdb's table is partial and in-frame only. Its clone listing holds fewer than 35,000 clones. Of note for this clone: The missing CDR3 end, 3 residues past where the read stops, is filled in from the germline J gene.

The chain carries TRBV20-1 and TRBJ2-1; TRBD1 is a possible D gene (6 bases). This clonotype originated in a woman aged 18 to 75 with a cervical HPV16 infection that either progressed to CIN3+ or cleared (not recorded which). The material sequenced was blood buffy coat. CDR3 DNA (partial): TGCAGTGCTAGTTCAATCTGGACAGACAATGAG. This encodes CSASSIWTDNE. The CDR3 as a whole reads CSASSIWTDNEQFF.